The 17 T cell receptor beta chains in this list originate from one sample, sequenced in a study of blood T cells in healthy people across ages. Sample-barcoded 5' priming and a J-beta primer mix drove a second PCR of roughly 7 to 11 cycles. TCRdb redid the calling of the 5' RACE reads with MiXCR, one entry per CDR3 protein. The repertoire holds about 900,000 distinct CDR3 sequences, with approximately 59% as singletons. The sequenced sample was blood. The receptors originated from a young man in good health.

The chain links TRBV9 to TRBJ2-1; the match to TRBD2 covers 12 bases. V was clipped by 3 bases and J by 8 bases; unmatched bases: 6. The CDR3 contains 15 residues. Germline CDR1 SGDLS, CDR2 YYNGEE. The CDR3 region has the DNA TGTGCCAGCAGCGCAGCTAGCGGGGGGGCCTATGAGCAGTTCTTC. Translation: CASSAASGGAYEQFF.

J is TRBJ2-7 and V is TRBV28, with TRBD2 matching 8 bases. After removal of 5 bases from V and 3 bases from J, the junction contained 9 bases not matched to a gene. The CDR3 has 15 residues. The germline V gene has CDR1 MDHEN and CDR2 SYDVKM. DNA for the CDR3: TGTGCCAGCAGTCTGGCCCGCGGGGGGTACTACGAGCAGTACTTC. Protein product: CASSLARGGYYEQYF.

Turning to this clonotype: The junction and the germline gene differ at one end; a read error may be behind it. The chain carries TRBV7-8 and TRBJ2-7, with unresolved D. The CDR3 has 11 residues. Germline CDR1 is SGHVS and CDR2 is FQNEAQ. CDR3 DNA sequence: TGTGCCGGCAGCCTTGGCTACGAGCAGTACTTC. Residues: CAGSLGYEQYF.

The rearrangement uses TRBV4-3 and TRBJ2-3, with D perhaps matching TRBD1 (6 bases). The CDR3 is 15 residues long. In germline, CDR1 is LGHNA, CDR2 YSLEER. V lost 1 base to trimming and J lost 5 bases, with 13 bases between them. CDR3 sequence reads: CASSQGGPHEDTQYF. CDR3 coding DNA: TGCGCCAGCAGCCAAGGGGGGCCCCACGAAGATACGCAGTATTTT.

The table lists this clonotype with a few counts. The V call is TRBV7-2, the J call TRBJ2-4, with TRBD2 identical over 12 bases. The tail of the sequence fits TRBJ2-7 better, so the J call may be wrong. CDR1 is SGHTA, CDR2 FQGNSA, per germline. CDR3 length: 16 residues. CDR3 nucleotides: TGTGCCAGCAGCCTACGACTAGCGGGGGTAACGGGCGAGCAGTACTTC. The encoded protein is CASSLRLAGVTGEQYF.

This clonotype was observed a single time. V gene TRBV2 combines with J gene TRBJ1-1, with a possible D match to TRBD1 (5 bases). Germline loops: CDR1 SNHLY, CDR2 FYNNEI. V lost 4 bases, J lost 2 bases, and 14 bases lay in between. The CDR3 is 15 residues long. In nucleotides, the CDR3 is TGTGCCAGCAGTGTGGGGGGGGGATACAACACTGAAGCTTTCTTT. Amino acid sequence: CASSVGGGYNTEAFF.

The CDR3 DNA is TGTGCCAGCAGCTTACCCCTTCAGAGTGAAAAACTGTTTTTT. This codes for CASSLPLQSEKLFF. The chain combines TRBV7-2 with TRBJ1-4; D not certain. V lost 2 bases and J 7 bases, leaving 11 bases between the germline ends. The germline V gene has CDR1 SGHTA and CDR2 FQGNSA. This CDR3 spans 14 amino acids.

The chain has TRBV7-2 and TRBJ1-5; D ambiguous. The germline V gene encodes CDR1 SGHTA and CDR2 FQGNSA. The germline V and J ends were trimmed by 5 bases and 0 bases, with 8 bases remaining between them. This CDR3 is built from 14 residues. DNA for the CDR3: TGTGCCAGCAGCCCCGTAAATAGCAATCAGCCCCAGCATTTT. Translating gives CASSPVNSNQPQHF.

The gene calls are TRBV6-5 and TRBJ2-7; weak D call: TRBD1 (5 bases). The germline V gene encodes CDR1 MNHEY and CDR2 SVGAGI. The CDR3 is made up of 11 amino acids. The germline V and J ends were trimmed by 9 bases and 7 bases, with 13 bases remaining between them. The CDR3 DNA reads TGTGCCAGTGGCGGACAATATGAGCAGTACTTC. Encoded protein: CASGGQYEQYF.

The chain uses TRBV24-1 and TRBJ2-3, with 11 bases identical to TRBD2. Germline V gene lookup returns CDR1 KGHDR and CDR2 SFDVKD. V gave up 3 bases and J gave up 4 bases; unmatched junction bases: 5. The CDR3 is 16 residues long. The CDR3 DNA follows: TGTGCCACCAGTGATCTGGCTAGCGGGAGGTCAGATACGCAGTATTTT. Its translation is CATSDLASGRSDTQYF.

With respect to this clonotype: Given a much more abundant clone one base away, this may be a read error. The rearrangement uses TRBV7-9 and TRBJ2-1, with TRBD1 matching over 10 bases. Trimming removed 4 bases from V and 13 bases from J; junction bases left unmatched: 13. This CDR3 region has 15 residues. Looked up from germline, CDR1 is SEHNR and CDR2 is FQNEAQ (reference sequence). CDR3 region: CASSSGQGLGETQFF. DNA for the CDR3: TGTGCCAGCAGCTCGGGACAGGGGTTAGGCGAGACCCAGTTCTTC.

V and J are TRBV20-1 and TRBJ2-5; D perhaps matches TRBD1 (6 bases). The J call is doubtful: the DNA matches TRBJ2-7 better. The length of the CDR3 is 14 residues. Germline-derived CDR1 and CDR2 are DFQATT and SNEGSKA (reference sequence). The CDR3 is CSAPGRGQGYEQYF. In DNA, the CDR3 is TGCAGTGCCCCCGGCAGGGGCCAGGGCTACGAGCAGTACTTC.

The genes are TRBV5-1 and TRBJ2-7; the match to TRBD1 covers 8 bases. This CDR3 is 15 amino acids long. V dropped 4 bases and J dropped 3; count of bases not matched to a gene: 9. Looked up from germline, CDR1 is SGHRS and CDR2 is YFSETQ. The CDR3 sequence is CASSQQPGQVYEQYF. CDR3 DNA: TGCGCCAGCAGCCAACAACCGGGACAGGTCTACGAGCAGTACTTC.

Concerning this clonotype: A clone one base away is much larger, so this may be a read error. This CDR3 reads CASSGSPGGPDTQYF. In DNA, the CDR3 is TGTGCCAGCAGTGGCAGCCCTGGGGGGCCAGATACGCAGTATTTT. The chain has TRBV27 and TRBJ2-3; TRBD1 or TRBD2 may be the D gene (6 bases each). The V gene's germline CDR1 is MNHEY and CDR2 SMNVEV (reference sequence). The V end was cut by 5 bases, the J end by 4 bases, with 16 bases between. The CDR3 has 15 residues.

The chain uses TRBV11-2 and TRBJ2-3; D is uncertain. CDR3 length equals 14 residues. V was clipped by 5 bases and J by 5 bases, with 14 bases between them. The germline V gene has CDR1 SGHAT and CDR2 FQNNGV. The CDR3 DNA reads TGTGCCAGCAGCCTGAACCGTCTGGGAGATACGCAGTATTTT. Its protein is CASSLNRLGDTQYF.

The chain has TRBV6-1 and TRBJ1-5, with 9 nucleotides matching TRBD1. Germline V gene lookup returns CDR1 MNHNS and CDR2 SASEGT. CDR3 size: 14 residues. After removal of 5 bases from V and 8 bases from J, the junction contained 7 bases not matched to a gene. The CDR3 protein is CASSHRQGEKPQHF. DNA for the CDR3: TGTGCCAGCAGTCATCGACAGGGGGAAAAGCCCCAGCATTTT.

The V gene is TRBV7-3, the J gene TRBJ2-1, with D perhaps being TRBD1 or TRBD2 (6 bases each). The CDR3 extends over 17 amino acids. The ends were cut back, 5 bases at V and 2 bases at J, with 19 bases in the middle. CDR1 and CDR2 (germline): SGHTA, FQGTGA. The DNA of the CDR3 is TGTGCCAGCAGCCCCGTCGGGGGCCTGAACACCTACAATGAGCAGTTCTTC. It is translated as CASSPVGGLNTYNEQFF.